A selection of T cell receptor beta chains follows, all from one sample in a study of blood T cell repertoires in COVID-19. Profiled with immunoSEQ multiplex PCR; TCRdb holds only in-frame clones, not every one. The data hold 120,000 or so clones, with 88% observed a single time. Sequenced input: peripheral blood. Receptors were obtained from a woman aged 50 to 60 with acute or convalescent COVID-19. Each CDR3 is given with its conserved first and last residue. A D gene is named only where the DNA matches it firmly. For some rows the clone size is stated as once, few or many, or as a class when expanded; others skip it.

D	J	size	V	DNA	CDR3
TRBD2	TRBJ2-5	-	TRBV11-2	TGTGCCAGCAGTAGGTCGGGGGGGTTTGGGCAAGAGACCCAGTACTTC	CASSRSGGFGQETQYF
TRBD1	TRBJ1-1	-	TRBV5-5	TGTGCCAGCAGCTTGTACAGGGGCGGTGAAGCTTTCTTT	CASSLYRGGEAFF
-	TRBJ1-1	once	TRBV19	TGTGCCAGTAGTAGTACACACACGAACACTGAAGCTTTCTTT	CASSSTHTNTEAFF
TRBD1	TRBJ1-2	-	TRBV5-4	TGTGCCAGCAGCTTTATAGGACAGGGGGCTAACTATGGCTACACCTTC	CASSFIGQGANYGYTF
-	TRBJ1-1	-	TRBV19	TGTGCCAGTAGTACTGAGAACAGGCCCACTGAAGCTTTCTTT	CASSTENRPTEAFF
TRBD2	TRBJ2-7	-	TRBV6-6	TGTGCCAGCAGTTACGCCGGGACTAGAGAGCAGTACTTC	CASSYAGTREQYF
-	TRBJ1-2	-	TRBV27	TGTGCCAGCAGGAGTTCGGGTGGCTACACCTTC	CASRSSGGYTF
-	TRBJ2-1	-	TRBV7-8	TGTGCCAGCAGCCGAGGGGGGGGAGGGCCAAATGAGCAGTTCTTC	CASSRGGGGPNEQFF
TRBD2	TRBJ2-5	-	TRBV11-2	TGTGCCAGCAGCTTAGTACATAGCGGGAGGGCGAGTTCGGAGACCCAGTACTTC	CASSLVHSGRASSETQYF
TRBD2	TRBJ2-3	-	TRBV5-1	TGCGCCAGCAGCCCGGAGACTAGCGGGAGCACAGATACGCAGTATTTT	CASSPETSGSTDTQYF
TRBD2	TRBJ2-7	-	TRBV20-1	TGCAGTGCTAGTCCTAGCGGGAGGGTTTGGGAGCAGTACTTC	CSASPSGRVWEQYF
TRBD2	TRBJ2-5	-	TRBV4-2	TGTGCCAGCAGCCTCGGGACTAGCGGGAGGGGAGAGACCCAGTACTTC	CASSLGTSGRGETQYF
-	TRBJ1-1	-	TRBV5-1	TGCGCCAGCAGCCCACGAGCCACGGGGGGGAACACTGAAGCTTTCTTT	CASSPRATGGNTEAFF
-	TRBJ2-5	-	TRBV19	TGTGCCAGTAGTATTCGGGGGTGGGAAGAGACCCAGTACTTC	CASSIRGWEETQYF